This TCR beta chain was profiled in a study of PD-1 blockade in classical Hodgkin lymphoma. The overall study: Nivolumab was administered to patients intravenously at 3 mg/kg every 2 weeks. Findings and caveats of the study: Repertoire differences have undefined causes, possibly disease activity or prior therapy. Lower baseline TCR diversity marked trial partial responders and progressors.

Trimming took off 4 bases at V and 3 bases at J, with 10 bases between the two ends. Germline-derived CDR1 and CDR2 are MNHEY and SVGAGI. CDR3 length: 13 amino acids. Assay used: immunoSEQ multiplex PCR; TCRdb lists only in-frame clones, some missing. The data show about 24,000 clones, with about 72% seen just once and roughly 30% held by the top ten. Time point denoted: cycle 4 day 1 (C4D1), after more than five weeks of nivolumab. Following autologous stem cell transplantation, relapse occurred in every patient, and exposure to brentuximab vedotin varied. Patients reached a best response of complete response, partial response or progressive disease. On this clone: What it recognizes is unknown.

The input for sequencing was peripheral blood mononuclear cells (PBMCs), taken before the fourth cycle of nivolumab. The sequence came from a human donor with classical Hodgkin lymphoma. J is TRBJ2-7 and V is TRBV6-5; D is ambiguous. DNA for the CDR3: TGTGCCAGCAGTTCAACGAATGACTACGAGCAGTACTTC. This sequence encodes CASSSTNDYEQYF.